This is a list of T cell receptor beta chains from one sample in a study of beta chain features in type 1 diabetes. Clones were sequenced by immunoSEQ multiplex PCR, and TCRdb holds only the in-frame ones, with some missing. The repertoire holds 55,000 to 80,000 clones, with roughly half as singletons. Sequenced material: central memory CD4+ T cells from blood. The receptor set was obtained from a man aged 25 to 40 with type 1 diabetes. CDR3s include the opening cysteine and the closing phenylalanine or tryptophan. A D gene is named only where the DNA matches it firmly. Clone size is given for some rows only: seen once, a few or many times, or a class if the clone is expanded.

v_call	j_call	d_call	clone_size	cdr3_nt	cdr3_aa
TRBV5-1	TRBJ1-2	TRBD1	.	TGCGCCAGCAGCATGGACAGGGGGCCTGGTAACTATGGCTACACCTTC	CASSMDRGPGNYGYTF
TRBV30	TRBJ2-1	TRBD2	few	TGTGCCTGGAGTGCCCTAGCGGGAGTGGGAGAGCAGTTCTTC	CAWSALAGVGEQFF
TRBV4-1	TRBJ2-1	TRBD2	.	TGCGCCAGCAGCCTCCCAATCGGCGGGAGAGGTTATGAGCAGTTCTTC	CASSLPIGGRGYEQFF
TRBV6-1	TRBJ2-3	TRBD1	.	TGTGCCACTCGGGACAGCACAAATACGCAGTATTTT	CATRDSTNTQYF
TRBV7-2	TRBJ1-2	TRBD1	few	TGTGCCAGCAGCTTAGCGGGGACAGGGGGTTACTATGGCTACACCTTC	CASSLAGTGGYYGYTF
TRBV14	TRBJ2-5	TRBD2	few	TGTGCCAGCAGCAGACTAGCGGGAGTTCGGGAGACCCAGTACTTC	CASSRLAGVRETQYF
TRBV28	TRBJ2-2	.	few	TGTGCCAGCAGTTTAGGTGGGAGTACCGGGGAGCTGTTTTTT	CASSLGGSTGELFF
TRBV2	TRBJ1-1	.	medium-sized	TGTGCCAGCACCTGGACCCGGGGAGCTTTCTTT	CASTWTRGAFF
TRBV4-1	TRBJ2-7	.	.	TGCGCCAGCAGCCAAGCCTTGGCCTCAGGGGCCGAAACTTACGAGCAGTACTTC	CASSQALASGAETYEQYF
TRBV30	TRBJ2-7	.	few	TGTGCCTGGAGACGATCTTATCTCTCCTACGAGCAGTACTTC	CAWRRSYLSYEQYF
TRBV5-1	TRBJ2-7	TRBD2	.	TGCGCTAGCAAGGCGGGGGGAGCCTACGAGCAGTACTTC	CASKAGGAYEQYF
TRBV18	TRBJ2-3	.	.	TGTGCCAGCTCAGATGGGGCAAGGGGAGATACGCAGTATTTT	CASSDGARGDTQYF
TRBV30	TRBJ2-3	TRBD1	.	TGTGCCTGGAGTGTACGGGACAGAAGCACAGATACGCAGTATTTT	CAWSVRDRSTDTQYF
TRBV5-1	TRBJ2-5	TRBD2	.	TGCGCCAGCAGCTCACTCTCTAGCGGGAATCGAGTGTACCAAGAGACCCAGTACTTC	CASSSLSSGNRVYQETQYF
TRBV30	TRBJ1-4	.	few	TGTGCCTGGAGTTCAGGGCCTAATGAAAAACTGTTTTTT	CAWSSGPNEKLFF
TRBV9	TRBJ2-7	TRBD1	few	TGTGCCAGCAGCGTAGCTGTGGGACAGGGGGCTTCCGAGCAGTACTTC	CASSVAVGQGASEQYF
TRBV30	TRBJ1-3	.	.	TGTGCCTGGAGTGGCACCCCAGGCTCTGGAAACACCATATATTTT	CAWSGTPGSGNTIYF
TRBV6-5	TRBJ1-2	TRBD1	.	TGTGCCAGCAGTTATTACGGGGGACAGGGAGACAATGGCTACACCTTC	CASSYYGGQGDNGYTF
TRBV7-2	TRBJ1-2	TRBD1	.	TGTGCCAGCAGCGACGGACAGGGCTATGGCTACACCTTC	CASSDGQGYGYTF
TRBV19	TRBJ2-1	TRBD1	few	TGTGCCAGTAGTATAAACAGGGGGCTTAACAATGAGCAGTTCTTC	CASSINRGLNNEQFF